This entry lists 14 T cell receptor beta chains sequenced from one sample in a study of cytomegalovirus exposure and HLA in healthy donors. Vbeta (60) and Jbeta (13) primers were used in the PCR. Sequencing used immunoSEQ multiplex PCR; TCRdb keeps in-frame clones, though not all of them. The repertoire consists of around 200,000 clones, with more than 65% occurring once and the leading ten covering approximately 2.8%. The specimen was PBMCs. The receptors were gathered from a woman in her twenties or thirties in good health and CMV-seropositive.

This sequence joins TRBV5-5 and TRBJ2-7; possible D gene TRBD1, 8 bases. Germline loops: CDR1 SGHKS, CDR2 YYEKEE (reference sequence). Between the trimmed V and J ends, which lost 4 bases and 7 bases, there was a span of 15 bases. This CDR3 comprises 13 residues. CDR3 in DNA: TGTGCCAGCAGCGCCGGACAGGGAGGGGAGCAGTACTTC. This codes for CASSAGQGGEQYF.

The DNA for the CDR3 is TGTGCCAGCAAGCAGGGGGGATTGCTCTACAATGAGCAGTTCTTC. This gives the protein CASKQGGLLYNEQFF. The genes are TRBV2 and TRBJ2-1; tentatively, D is TRBD1 (7 bases). V lost 7 bases and J 3 bases, leaving 16 bases between the germline ends. The CDR3 covers 15 residues. Germline V gene lookup returns CDR1 SNHLY and CDR2 FYNNEI. Variable domain in full (rest from reference TRBV2 and TRBJ2-1): EPEVTQTPSHQVTQMGQEVILRCVPISNHLYFYWYRQILGQKVEFLVSFYNNEISEKSEIFDDQFSVERPDGSNFTLKIRSTKLEDSAMYFCASKQGGLLYNEQFFGPGTRLTVL.

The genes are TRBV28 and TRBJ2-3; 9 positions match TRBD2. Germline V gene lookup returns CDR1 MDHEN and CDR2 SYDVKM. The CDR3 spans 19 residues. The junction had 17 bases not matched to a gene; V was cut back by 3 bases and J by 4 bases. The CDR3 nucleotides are TGTGCCAGCAGTTTTATCCAGGGAAGGGCGGGAGGGCCGTCAGATACGCAGTATTTT. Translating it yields CASSFIQGRAGGPSDTQYF.

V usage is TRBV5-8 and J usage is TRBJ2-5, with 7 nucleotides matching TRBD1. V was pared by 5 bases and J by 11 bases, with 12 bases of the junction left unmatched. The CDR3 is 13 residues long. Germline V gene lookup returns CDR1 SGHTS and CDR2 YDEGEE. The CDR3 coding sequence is TGTGCCAGCAGACTGACAGGGACGGGTGAGCAGTACTTC. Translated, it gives CASRLTGTGEQYF.

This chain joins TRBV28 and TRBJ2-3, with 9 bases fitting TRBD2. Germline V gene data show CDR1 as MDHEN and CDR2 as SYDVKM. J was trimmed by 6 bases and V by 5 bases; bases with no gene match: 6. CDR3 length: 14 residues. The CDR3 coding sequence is TGTGCCAGCAGTAACGGACTAGCGCCGGATACGCAGTATTTT. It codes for CASSNGLAPDTQYF.

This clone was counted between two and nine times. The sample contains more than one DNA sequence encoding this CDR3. The CDR3 sequence is CASSLQGANTEAFF. Written as DNA, the CDR3 is TGCGCCAGCAGCTTACAGGGGGCGAACACTGAAGCTTTCTTT. J is TRBJ1-1 and V is TRBV5-1; TRBD1 matches 9 bases. Germline assignment: CDR1 SGHRS and CDR2 YFSETQ. The CDR3 consists of 14 residues. Unmatched junction bases numbered 0, after V lost 2 bases and J lost 1 base.

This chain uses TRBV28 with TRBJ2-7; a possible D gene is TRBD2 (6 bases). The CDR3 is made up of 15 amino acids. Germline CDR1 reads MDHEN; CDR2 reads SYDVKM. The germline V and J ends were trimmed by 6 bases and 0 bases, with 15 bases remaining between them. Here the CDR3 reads CASSLGGPLSYEQYF. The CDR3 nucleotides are TGTGCCAGCAGCCTCGGGGGTCCGCTCTCCTACGAGCAGTACTTC.

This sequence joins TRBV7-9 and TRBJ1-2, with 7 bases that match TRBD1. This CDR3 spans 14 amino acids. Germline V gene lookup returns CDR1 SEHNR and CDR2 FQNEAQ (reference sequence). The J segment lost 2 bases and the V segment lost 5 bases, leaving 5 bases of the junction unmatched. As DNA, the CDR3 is TGTGCCAGCAGCGCCGAGACAGGGAACTATGGCTACACCTTC. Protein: CASSAETGNYGYTF. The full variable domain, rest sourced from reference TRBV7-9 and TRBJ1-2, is DTGVSQNPRHKITKRGQNVTFRCDPISEHNRLYWYRQTLGQGPEFLTYFQNEAQLEKSRLLSDRFSAERPKGSFSTLEIQRTEQGDSAMYLCASSAETGNYGYTFGSGTRLTVV.

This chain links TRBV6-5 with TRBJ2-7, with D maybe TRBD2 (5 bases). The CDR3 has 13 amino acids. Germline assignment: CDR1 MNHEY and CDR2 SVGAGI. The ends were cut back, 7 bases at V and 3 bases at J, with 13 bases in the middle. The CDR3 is CASTKSGVYEQYF. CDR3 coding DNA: TGTGCCAGCACCAAAAGCGGAGTCTACGAGCAGTACTTC.

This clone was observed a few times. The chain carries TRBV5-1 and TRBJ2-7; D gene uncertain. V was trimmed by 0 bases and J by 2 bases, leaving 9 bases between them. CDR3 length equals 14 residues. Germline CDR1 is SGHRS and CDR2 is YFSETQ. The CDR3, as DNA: TGCGCCAGCAGCTTGGACCTAGGAACCTACGAGCAGTACTTC. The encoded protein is CASSLDLGTYEQYF. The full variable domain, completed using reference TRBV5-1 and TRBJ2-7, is KAGVTQTPRYLIKTRGQQVTLSCSPISGHRSVSWYQQTPGQGLQFLFEYFSETQRNKGNFPGRFSGRQFSNSRSEMNVSTLELGDSALYLCASSLDLGTYEQYFGPGTRLTVT.

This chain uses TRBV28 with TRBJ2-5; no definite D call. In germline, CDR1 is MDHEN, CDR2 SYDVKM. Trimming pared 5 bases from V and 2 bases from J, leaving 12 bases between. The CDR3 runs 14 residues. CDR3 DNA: TGTGCCAGCAGTGCGGATTGGCAGCAAGAGACCCAGTACTTC. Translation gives CASSADWQQETQYF.

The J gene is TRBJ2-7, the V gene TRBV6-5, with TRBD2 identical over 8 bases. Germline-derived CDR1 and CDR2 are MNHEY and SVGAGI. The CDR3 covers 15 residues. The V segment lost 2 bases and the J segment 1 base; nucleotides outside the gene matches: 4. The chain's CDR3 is CASSYAGGLSYEQYF. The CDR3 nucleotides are TGTGCCAGCAGTTACGCGGGGGGACTGTCCTACGAGCAGTACTTC.

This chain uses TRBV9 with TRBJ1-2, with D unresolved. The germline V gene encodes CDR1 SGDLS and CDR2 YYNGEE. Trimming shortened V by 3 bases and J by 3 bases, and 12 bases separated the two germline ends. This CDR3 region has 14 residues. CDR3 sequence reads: CASSATQVHYGYTF. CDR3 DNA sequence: TGTGCCAGCAGCGCCACTCAAGTTCACTATGGCTACACCTTC.

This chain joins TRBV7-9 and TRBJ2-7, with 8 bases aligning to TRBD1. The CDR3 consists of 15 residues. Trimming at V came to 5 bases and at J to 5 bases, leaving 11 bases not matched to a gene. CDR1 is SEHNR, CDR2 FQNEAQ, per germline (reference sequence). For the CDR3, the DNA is TGTGCCAGCAGCGGTGGACAGGGAGAAGGAGACGAGCAGTACTTC. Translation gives CASSGGQGEGDEQYF.